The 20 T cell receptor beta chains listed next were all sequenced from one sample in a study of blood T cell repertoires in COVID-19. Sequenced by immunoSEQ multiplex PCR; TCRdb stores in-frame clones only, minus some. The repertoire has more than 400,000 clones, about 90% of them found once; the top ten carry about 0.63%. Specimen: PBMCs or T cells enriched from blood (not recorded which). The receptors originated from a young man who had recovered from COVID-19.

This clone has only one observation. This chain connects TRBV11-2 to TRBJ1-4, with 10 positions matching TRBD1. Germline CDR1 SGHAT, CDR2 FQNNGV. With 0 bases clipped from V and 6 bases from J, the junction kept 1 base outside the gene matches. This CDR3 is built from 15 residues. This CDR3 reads CASSLDGTGDEKLFF. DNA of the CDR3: TGTGCCAGCAGCTTAGATGGGACAGGGGATGAAAAACTGTTTTTT.

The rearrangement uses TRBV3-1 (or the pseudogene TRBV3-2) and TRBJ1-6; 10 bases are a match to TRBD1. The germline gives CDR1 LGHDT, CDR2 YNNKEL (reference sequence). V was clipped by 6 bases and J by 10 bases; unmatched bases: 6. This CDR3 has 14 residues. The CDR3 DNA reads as TGTGCCAGCAGTTATAGGACAGGGGGGTCACCCCTCCACTTT. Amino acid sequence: CASSYRTGGSPLHF.

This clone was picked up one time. CDR3 in amino acids: CASSSQGATGYTF. CDR3 sequence (DNA): TGTGCCAGCAGTTCGCAGGGGGCTACTGGCTACACCTTC. The chain is built from TRBV12-3 or TRBV12-4 and TRBJ1-2; 8 bases agree with TRBD1. With 4 bases clipped from V and 7 bases from J, the junction kept 5 bases outside the gene matches. The CDR3 is 13 amino acids.

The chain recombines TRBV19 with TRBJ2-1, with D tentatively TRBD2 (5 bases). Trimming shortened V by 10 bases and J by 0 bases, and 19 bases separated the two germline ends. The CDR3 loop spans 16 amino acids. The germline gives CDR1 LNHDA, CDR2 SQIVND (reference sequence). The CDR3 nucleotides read TGTGCCACTTCACGGGGAACGGGGAGCTCCTACAATGAGCAGTTCTTC. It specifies CATSRGTGSSYNEQFF.

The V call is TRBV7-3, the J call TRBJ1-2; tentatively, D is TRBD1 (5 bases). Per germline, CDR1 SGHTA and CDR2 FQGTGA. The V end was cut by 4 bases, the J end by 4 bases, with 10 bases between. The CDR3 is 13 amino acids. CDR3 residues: CASSSTGLYGYTF. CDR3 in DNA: TGTGCCAGCAGCTCCACAGGTCTCTATGGCTACACCTTC.

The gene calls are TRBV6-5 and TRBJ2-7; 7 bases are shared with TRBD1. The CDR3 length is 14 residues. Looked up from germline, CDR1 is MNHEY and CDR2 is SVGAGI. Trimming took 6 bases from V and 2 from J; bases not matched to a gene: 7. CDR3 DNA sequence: TGTGCCAGCAGATCCACGACAGGGCCCTACGAGCAGTACTTC. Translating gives CASRSTTGPYEQYF.

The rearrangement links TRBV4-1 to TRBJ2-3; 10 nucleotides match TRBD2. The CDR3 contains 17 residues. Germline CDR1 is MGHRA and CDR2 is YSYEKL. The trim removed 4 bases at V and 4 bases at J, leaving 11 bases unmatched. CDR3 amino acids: CASSRQSGGAKADTQYF. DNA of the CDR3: TGCGCCAGCAGCCGACAAAGCGGGGGGGCCAAGGCAGATACGCAGTATTTT.

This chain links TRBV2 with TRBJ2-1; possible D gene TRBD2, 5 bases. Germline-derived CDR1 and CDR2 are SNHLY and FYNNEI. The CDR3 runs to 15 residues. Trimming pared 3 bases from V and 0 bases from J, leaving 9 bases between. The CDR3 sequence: CASSERASSYNEQFF. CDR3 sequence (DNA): TGTGCCAGCAGTGAGCGGGCCAGCTCCTACAATGAGCAGTTCTTC.

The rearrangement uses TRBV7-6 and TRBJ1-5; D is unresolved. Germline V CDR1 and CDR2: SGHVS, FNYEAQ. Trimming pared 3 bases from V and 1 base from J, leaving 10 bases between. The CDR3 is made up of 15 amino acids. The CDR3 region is CASSLVVRSNQPQHF. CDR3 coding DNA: TGTGCCAGCAGCTTGGTAGTCCGGAGCAATCAGCCCCAGCATTTT.

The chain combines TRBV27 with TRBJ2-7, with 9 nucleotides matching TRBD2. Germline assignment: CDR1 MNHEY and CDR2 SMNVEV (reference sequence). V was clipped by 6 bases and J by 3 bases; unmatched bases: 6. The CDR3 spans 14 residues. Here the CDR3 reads CASRLAGAGYEQYF. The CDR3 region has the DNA TGTGCCAGCAGGTTAGCGGGAGCAGGCTACGAGCAGTACTTC.

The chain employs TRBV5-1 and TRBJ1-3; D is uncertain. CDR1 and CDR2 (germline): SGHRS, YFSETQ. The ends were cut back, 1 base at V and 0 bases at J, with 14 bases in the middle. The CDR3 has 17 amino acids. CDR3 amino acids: CASSLREVRSSGNTIYF. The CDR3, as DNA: TGCGCCAGCAGCTTGCGCGAGGTTCGCTCCTCTGGAAACACCATATATTTT. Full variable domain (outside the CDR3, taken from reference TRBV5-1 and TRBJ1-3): KAGVTQTPRYLIKTRGQQVTLSCSPISGHRSVSWYQQTPGQGLQFLFEYFSETQRNKGNFPGRFSGRQFSNSRSEMNVSTLELGDSALYLCASSLREVRSSGNTIYFGEGSWLTVV.

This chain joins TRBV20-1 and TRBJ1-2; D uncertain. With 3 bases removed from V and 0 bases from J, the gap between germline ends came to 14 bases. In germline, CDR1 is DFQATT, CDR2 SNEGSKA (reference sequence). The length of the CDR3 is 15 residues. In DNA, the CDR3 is TGCAGTGCTAGTGCGACTACTCTGGCTAACTATGGCTACACCTTC. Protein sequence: CSASATTLANYGYTF.

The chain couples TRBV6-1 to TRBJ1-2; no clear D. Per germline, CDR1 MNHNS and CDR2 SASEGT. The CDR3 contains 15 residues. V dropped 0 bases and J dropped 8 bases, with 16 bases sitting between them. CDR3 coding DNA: TGTGCCAGCAGTGAAGCCCTCGGGCGGGTAGGAGGCTACACCTTC. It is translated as CASSEALGRVGGYTF.

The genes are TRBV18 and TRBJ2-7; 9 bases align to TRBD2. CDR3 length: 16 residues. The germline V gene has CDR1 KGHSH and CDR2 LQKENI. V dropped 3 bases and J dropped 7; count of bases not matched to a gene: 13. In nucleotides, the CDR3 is TGTGCCAGCTCACCCGCGACTAGCGGAGGGCTACGGGAGCAGTACTTC. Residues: CASSPATSGGLREQYF.

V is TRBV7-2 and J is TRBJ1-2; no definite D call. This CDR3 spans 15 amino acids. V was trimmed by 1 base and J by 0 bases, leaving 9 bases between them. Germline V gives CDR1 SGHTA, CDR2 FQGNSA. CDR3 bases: TGTGCCAGCAGCTTAGTCGACGGAGCTAACTATGGCTACACCTTC. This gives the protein CASSLVDGANYGYTF.

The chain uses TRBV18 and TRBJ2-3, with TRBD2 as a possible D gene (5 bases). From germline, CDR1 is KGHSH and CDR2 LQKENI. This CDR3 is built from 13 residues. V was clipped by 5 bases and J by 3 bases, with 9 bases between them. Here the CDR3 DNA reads TGTGCCAGCTCATATGGGGAGACAGATACGCAGTATTTT. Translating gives CASSYGETDTQYF.

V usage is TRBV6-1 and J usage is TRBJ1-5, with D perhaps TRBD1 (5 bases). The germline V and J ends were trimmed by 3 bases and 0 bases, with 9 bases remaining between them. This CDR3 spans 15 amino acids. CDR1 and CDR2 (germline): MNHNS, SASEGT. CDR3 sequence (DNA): TGTGCCAGCAGTGAGGGGCCATATAGCAATCAGCCCCAGCATTTT. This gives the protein CASSEGPYSNQPQHF.

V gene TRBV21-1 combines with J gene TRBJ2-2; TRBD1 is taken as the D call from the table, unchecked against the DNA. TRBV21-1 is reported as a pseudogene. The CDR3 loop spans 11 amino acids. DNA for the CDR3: TGTGCCAGCAGCGGAACAGGGGATGGGTTTTTT. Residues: CASSGTGDGFF.

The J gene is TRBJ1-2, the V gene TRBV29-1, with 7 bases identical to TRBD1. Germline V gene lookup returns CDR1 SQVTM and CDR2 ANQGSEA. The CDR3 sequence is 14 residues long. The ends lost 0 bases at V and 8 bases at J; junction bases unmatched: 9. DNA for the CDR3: TGCAGCGTTGAAGAAGGGTCCAGGGGGAACGGCTACACCTTC. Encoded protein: CSVEEGSRGNGYTF. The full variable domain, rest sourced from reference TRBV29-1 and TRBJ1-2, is SAVISQKPSRDICQRGTSLTIQCQVDSQVTMMFWYRQQPGQSLTLIATANQGSEATYESGFVIDKFPISRPNLTFSTLTVSNMSPEDSSIYLCSVEEGSRGNGYTFGSGTRLTVV.

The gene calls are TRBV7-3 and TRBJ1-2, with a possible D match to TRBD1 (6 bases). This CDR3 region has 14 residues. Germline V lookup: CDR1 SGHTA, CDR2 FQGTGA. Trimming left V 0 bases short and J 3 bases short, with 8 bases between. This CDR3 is CASSLTRGDYGYTF. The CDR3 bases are TGTGCCAGCAGCTTAACCAGGGGAGACTATGGCTACACCTTC.